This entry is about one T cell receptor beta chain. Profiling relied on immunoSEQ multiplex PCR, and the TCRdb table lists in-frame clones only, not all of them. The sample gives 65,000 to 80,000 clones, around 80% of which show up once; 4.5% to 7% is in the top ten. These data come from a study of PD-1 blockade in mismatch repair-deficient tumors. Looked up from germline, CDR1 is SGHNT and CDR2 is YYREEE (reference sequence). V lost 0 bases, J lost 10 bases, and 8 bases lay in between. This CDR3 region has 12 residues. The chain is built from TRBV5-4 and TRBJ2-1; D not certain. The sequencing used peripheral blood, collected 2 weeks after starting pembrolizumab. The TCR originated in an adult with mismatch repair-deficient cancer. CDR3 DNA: TGTGCCAGCAGCTTGGATGCGGCCGAGCAGTTCTTC. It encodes CASSLDAAEQFF.